This record covers a single TCR beta chain. Its antigen is undetermined. This record comes from a study of shared clonotypes between healthy human individuals. Study outcomes and limitations: The study drew on few donors, limiting represented genetic and exposure-history diversity.

The repertoire was sequenced with immunoSEQ multiplex PCR; TCRdb's copy has only in-frame clones and lacks some. The sample contains about 470,000 clones, around 79% of which appear only once. The receptor's source is a woman between 40 and 55 years old in good health. Some clones in this sample may be carry-over from other donors' samples. The sequenced sample consisted of PBMCs.

The CDR3 protein is CASSSRSGGSQPQHF. DNA for the CDR3: TGTGCCAGCAGCTCCCGGTCAGGGGGGAGTCAGCCCCAGCATTTT. This chain links TRBV7-2 with TRBJ1-5; 7 bases are shared with TRBD1. Germline V lookup: CDR1 SGHTA, CDR2 FQGNSA. There are 15 residues in the CDR3. With V trimmed by 4 bases and J by 6 bases, 9 bases remained unmatched.